The entry below describes one TCR beta chain. J gave up 2 bases and V 2 bases, and 16 bases lay outside the gene matches. Germline loops: CDR1 MNHNS, CDR2 SASEGT. The CDR3 extends over 19 amino acids. This sample stems from a study of blood T cell repertoires in COVID-19. TCRdb's copy holds only in-frame clones and misses some; the assay was immunoSEQ multiplex PCR. The sample lists 100,000 to 150,000 clones, approximately 88% occurring once. The sample comprised peripheral blood. This TCR was sampled from a man aged 45 to 65 with acute or convalescent COVID-19. The chain is built from TRBV6-1 and TRBJ2-7; 9 positions match TRBD1. This CDR3 reads CASSEQAGTGFYAAYEQYF. CDR3 nucleotides: TGTGCCAGCAGTGAACAGGCAGGGACAGGGTTTTACGCGGCCTACGAGCAGTACTTC.